Each of the 20 T cell receptor beta chains below was sequenced from the same sample in a study of blood T cell repertoires in COVID-19. Profiled with immunoSEQ multiplex PCR; TCRdb holds only in-frame clones, not every one. The table records 88,000 or so clones, approximately 87% of them present only once. The material sequenced was peripheral blood. The receptors originated from a human donor in a cohort sampled during active COVID-19.

This clone was found a few times. The chain joins TRBV5-4 to TRBJ1-5; TRBD1 is a possible D gene (5 bases). CDR1 and CDR2 from the germline V gene are SGHNT and YYREEE (reference sequence). The CDR3 extends over 14 amino acids. Trimming took 4 bases from V and 4 from J, leaving 12 bases between them. The CDR3: CASSLDGGNQPQHF. In DNA, the CDR3 is TGTGCCAGCAGCCTCGATGGGGGGAATCAGCCCCAGCATTTT.

The V and J genes are TRBV6-4 and TRBJ2-3, with 9 bases that match TRBD2. V was clipped by 2 bases and J by 14 bases; unmatched bases: 8. Germline V gene data show CDR1 as MRHNA and CDR2 as SNTAGT. This CDR3 contains 13 residues. This CDR3 is CASSDGTSLIRYF. The CDR3 region has the DNA TGTGCCAGCAGTGACGGGACTAGCCTAATACGGTATTTT.

The rearrangement joins TRBV7-2 to TRBJ1-5; 7 positions agree with TRBD1. V trimming: 6 bases; J trimming: 5 bases; junction bases outside the gene matches: 10. Germline CDR1 and CDR2: SGHTA and FQGNSA. The CDR3 contains 15 residues. CDR3 nucleotide sequence: TGTGCCAGCAGGCCACAGGGGTCCGGACATCAGCCCCAGCATTTT. Translated: CASRPQGSGHQPQHF.

This clone occurred once. The CDR3 loop is CASSLAGGAPRKQYF. The CDR3 DNA follows: TGTGCCAGCAGCTTAGCGGGTGGGGCTCCCCGGAAGCAGTACTTC. The chain uses TRBV7-2 and TRBJ2-7; D is possibly TRBD1 (5 bases). The germline V gene encodes CDR1 SGHTA and CDR2 FQGNSA. V lost 0 bases, J lost 8 bases, and 17 bases lay in between. The CDR3 is 15 amino acids.

This rearrangement joins TRBV28 to TRBJ2-3; 8 bases map to TRBD1. This CDR3 region has 14 residues. V lost 7 bases to trimming and J lost 1 base; unmatched junction nucleotides: 4. CDR1 is MDHEN, CDR2 SYDVKM, per germline. The CDR3 coding sequence is TGTGCCAGCACCACGGGACAGGGCACAGATACGCAGTATTTT. It encodes CASTTGQGTDTQYF.

The V gene is TRBV7-8, the J gene TRBJ1-4, with 9 bases matching TRBD1. The CDR3 is 14 amino acids. CDR1 is SGHVS and CDR2 is FQNEAQ in the germline V gene. With V trimmed by 3 bases and J by 5 bases, 1 base remained unmatched. The CDR3 is CASSFGTGNEKLFF. CDR3 in DNA: TGTGCCAGCAGCTTCGGGACAGGGAATGAAAAACTGTTTTTT.

The V call is TRBV10-3, the J call TRBJ1-5; maybe TRBD1 (6 bases). V was pared by 10 bases and J by 11 bases, with 21 bases between. Germline CDR1 and CDR2: ENHRY and SYGVKD. The CDR3 is 13 residues long. The chain's CDR3 is CATGFGGGQTQHF. In nucleotides, the CDR3 is TGTGCCACCGGATTCGGAGGTGGACAGACCCAGCATTTT.

The genes are TRBV5-1 and TRBJ1-1; the D gene is possibly TRBD1 (5 bases). Germline loops: CDR1 SGHRS, CDR2 YFSETQ. V gave up 4 bases and J gave up 0 bases, with 10 bases separating them. The CDR3 has 14 residues. CDR3 coding DNA: TGCGCCAGCAGCCAGGACATTATGAACACTGAAGCTTTCTTT. This codes for CASSQDIMNTEAFF.

J is TRBJ2-5 and V is TRBV5-1; 9 bases line up with TRBD2. The CDR3 contains 15 residues. The germline V gene encodes CDR1 SGHRS and CDR2 YFSETQ. J lost 1 base, V lost 4 bases, and 5 bases had no gene match. The CDR3 DNA sequence: TGCGCCAGCAGCACCGGGACTAGCAGCCAAGAGACCCAGTACTTC. Amino acids: CASSTGTSSQETQYF.

The J gene is TRBJ2-2, the V gene TRBV19; TRBD1 agrees at 8 bases. The junction had 8 bases not matched to a gene; V was cut back by 7 bases and J by 4 bases. In germline, CDR1 is LNHDA, CDR2 SQIVND (reference sequence). CDR3 size: 15 residues. DNA for the CDR3: TGTGCCAGTACAAGAACAGGGGGGAGCACCGGGGAGCTGTTTTTT. Translated: CASTRTGGSTGELFF.

The chain joins TRBV20-1 to TRBJ2-3, with unresolved D. The V gene lost 3 bases and the J gene lost 4 bases, with 5 bases spanning the gap. The length of the CDR3 is 11 residues. Germline V gives CDR1 DFQATT, CDR2 SNEGSKA (reference sequence). CDR3 loop: CSARQADTQYF. The CDR3 nucleotides are TGCAGTGCTAGGCAGGCAGATACGCAGTATTTT.

The chain is built from TRBV6-5 and TRBJ1-4; TRBD1 matches 8 bases. There are 15 residues in the CDR3. CDR1 and CDR2 (germline): MNHEY, SVGAGI. V gave up 8 bases and J gave up 0 bases; unmatched junction bases: 5. The CDR3 loop reads CASETGAATNEKLFF. Here the CDR3 DNA reads TGTGCCAGCGAGACAGGGGCCGCAACTAATGAAAAACTGTTTTTT.

The V and J genes are TRBV19 and TRBJ1-5; 11 bases match TRBD1. The germline V gene encodes CDR1 LNHDA and CDR2 SQIVND (reference sequence). CDR3 length: 16 residues. The trim removed 6 bases at V and 1 base at J, leaving 5 bases unmatched. The CDR3 DNA sequence: TGTGCCAGTAGCGGACAGGGGGCGTTGAGCAATCAGCCCCAGCATTTT. Translated: CASSGQGALSNQPQHF.

This chain links TRBV3-1 (or the pseudogene TRBV3-2) with TRBJ2-3; tentatively, D is TRBD2 (6 bases). Per germline, CDR1 LGHDT and CDR2 YNNKEL (reference sequence). V lost 0 bases, J lost 2 bases, and 9 bases lay in between. The CDR3 length is 15 residues. CDR3 nucleotides: TGTGCCAGCAGCCAAGACGCGGGGACCACAGATACGCAGTATTTT. Translating it yields CASSQDAGTTDTQYF.

The J gene is TRBJ1-4, the V gene TRBV19; D is undetermined. Trimming stripped 0 bases from V and 5 bases from J, with 13 bases between. The CDR3 runs to 16 residues. Germline CDR1 is LNHDA and CDR2 is SQIVND (reference sequence). The CDR3 coding sequence is TGTGCCAGTAGTATAGACACGCTCGACGGGAATGAAAAACTGTTTTTT. The encoded protein is CASSIDTLDGNEKLFF.

The chain recombines TRBV6-5 with TRBJ2-2; tentative D call: TRBD2 (5 bases). The V end lost 2 bases, the J end lost 2 bases, and 12 bases lay between the germline ends. The CDR3 covers 16 residues. The germline gives CDR1 MNHEY, CDR2 SVGAGI. CDR3 region: CASSYRASPNTGELFF. The CDR3 DNA reads TGTGCCAGCAGTTACCGGGCTAGCCCTAACACCGGGGAGCTGTTTTTT.

The chain is built from TRBV5-4 and TRBJ2-1; 10 bases match TRBD2. V lost 3 bases and J lost 0; bases outside the gene matches: 3. The germline V gene has CDR1 SGHNT and CDR2 YYREEE (reference sequence). This CDR3 is 16 amino acids long. The CDR3 loop reads CASSSSGGSSYNEQFF. For the CDR3, the DNA is TGTGCCAGCAGCTCTAGCGGGGGAAGCTCCTACAATGAGCAGTTCTTC. Variable domain in full (rest from reference TRBV5-4 and TRBJ2-1): ETGVTQSPTHLIKTRGQQVTLRCSSQSGHNTVSWYQQALGQGPQFIFQYYREEENGRGNFPPRFSGLQFPNYSSELNVNALELDDSALYLCASSSSGGSSYNEQFFGPGTRLTVL.

This clone was seen ten or more times. This rearrangement joins TRBV19 to TRBJ2-7; 7 bases match TRBD1. Germline V gene lookup returns CDR1 LNHDA and CDR2 SQIVND (reference sequence). The V and J ends lost 3 bases and 6 bases, in that order; junction bases with no gene match: 8. The CDR3 extends over 14 amino acids. CDR3 coding DNA: TGTGCCAGTAGTATTACAGGGGCAAGGGGCGAGCAGTACTTC. This codes for CASSITGARGEQYF.

V is TRBV19 and J is TRBJ2-1; 10 bases map to TRBD2. The CDR3 spans 14 residues. The germline V gene encodes CDR1 LNHDA and CDR2 SQIVND (reference sequence). V dropped 5 bases and J dropped 9; count of bases not matched to a gene: 7. The CDR3 DNA is TGTGCCAGTAGTCCCCGCGCTAGCGGGGGTGAGCAGTTCTTC. This codes for CASSPRASGGEQFF.

The rearrangement joins TRBV7-8 to TRBJ1-2; 10 bases line up with TRBD1. CDR3 length equals 17 residues. The junction had 8 bases not matched to a gene; V was cut back by 2 bases and J by 2 bases. Germline CDR1 reads SGHVS; CDR2 reads FQNEAQ. Here the CDR3 reads CASSLTRQGAENYGYTF. In nucleotides, the CDR3 is TGTGCCAGCAGCTTAACAAGACAGGGGGCGGAAAACTATGGCTACACCTTC.